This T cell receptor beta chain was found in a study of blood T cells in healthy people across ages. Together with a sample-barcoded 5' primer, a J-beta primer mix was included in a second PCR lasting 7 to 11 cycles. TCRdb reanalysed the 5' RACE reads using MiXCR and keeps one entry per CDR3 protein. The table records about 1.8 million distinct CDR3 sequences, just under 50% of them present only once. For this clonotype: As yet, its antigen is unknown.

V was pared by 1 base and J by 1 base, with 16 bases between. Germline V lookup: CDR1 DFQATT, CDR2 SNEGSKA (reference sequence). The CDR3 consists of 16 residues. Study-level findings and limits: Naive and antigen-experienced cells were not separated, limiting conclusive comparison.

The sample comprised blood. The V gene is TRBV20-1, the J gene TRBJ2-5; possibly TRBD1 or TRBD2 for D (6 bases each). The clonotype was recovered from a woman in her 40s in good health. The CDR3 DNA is TGCAGTGCTAGAGGGGGGGCAGATCAAGGCCAAGAGACCCAGTACTTC. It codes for CSARGGADQGQETQYF.